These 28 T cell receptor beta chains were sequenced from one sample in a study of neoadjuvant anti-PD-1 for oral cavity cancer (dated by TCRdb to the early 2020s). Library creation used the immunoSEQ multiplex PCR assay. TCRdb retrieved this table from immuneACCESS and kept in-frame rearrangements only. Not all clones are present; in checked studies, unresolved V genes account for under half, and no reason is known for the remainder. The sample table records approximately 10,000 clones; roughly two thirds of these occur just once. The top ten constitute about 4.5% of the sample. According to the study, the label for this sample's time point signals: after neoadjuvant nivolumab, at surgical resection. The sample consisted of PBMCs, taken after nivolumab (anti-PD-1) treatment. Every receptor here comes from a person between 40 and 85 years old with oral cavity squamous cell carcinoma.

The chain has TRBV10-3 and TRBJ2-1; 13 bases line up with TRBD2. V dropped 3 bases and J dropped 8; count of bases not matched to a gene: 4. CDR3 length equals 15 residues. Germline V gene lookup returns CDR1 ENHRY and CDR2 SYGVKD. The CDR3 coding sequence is TGTGCCATCAGTGACGGGACTAGCGGGACCGATGAGCAGTTCTTC. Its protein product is CAISDGTSGTDEQFF.

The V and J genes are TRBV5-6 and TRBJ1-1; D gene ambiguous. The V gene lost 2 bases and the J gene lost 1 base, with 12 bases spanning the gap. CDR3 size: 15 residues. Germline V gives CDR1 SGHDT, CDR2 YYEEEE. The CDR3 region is CASSFYGRPNTEAFF. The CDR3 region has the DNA TGTGCCAGCAGCTTTTACGGTCGACCGAACACTGAAGCTTTCTTT.

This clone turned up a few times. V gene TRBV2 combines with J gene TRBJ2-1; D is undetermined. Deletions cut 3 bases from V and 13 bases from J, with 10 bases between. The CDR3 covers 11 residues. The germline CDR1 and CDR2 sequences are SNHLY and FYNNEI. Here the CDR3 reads CASSETRSQFF. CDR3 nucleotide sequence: TGTGCCAGCAGTGAGACAAGGTCCCAGTTCTTC.

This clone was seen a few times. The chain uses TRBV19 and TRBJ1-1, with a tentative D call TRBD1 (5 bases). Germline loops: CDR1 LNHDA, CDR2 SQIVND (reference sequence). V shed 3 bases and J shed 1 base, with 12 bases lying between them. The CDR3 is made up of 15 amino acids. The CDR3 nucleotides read TGTGCCAGTAGTATGGGCAGGACAACGAACACTGAAGCTTTCTTT. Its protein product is CASSMGRTTNTEAFF.

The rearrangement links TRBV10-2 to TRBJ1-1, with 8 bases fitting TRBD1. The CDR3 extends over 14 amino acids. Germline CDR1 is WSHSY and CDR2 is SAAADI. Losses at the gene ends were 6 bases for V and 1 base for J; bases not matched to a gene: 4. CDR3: CASRAGTGNTEAFF. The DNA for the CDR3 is TGCGCCAGCAGAGCCGGGACAGGGAACACTGAAGCTTTCTTT.

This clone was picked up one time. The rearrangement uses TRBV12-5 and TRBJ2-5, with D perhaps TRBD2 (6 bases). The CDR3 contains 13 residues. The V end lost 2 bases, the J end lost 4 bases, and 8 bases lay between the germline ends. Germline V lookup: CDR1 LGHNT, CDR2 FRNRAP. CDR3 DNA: TGTGCTAGTGGTTTGCCGGGAGCAGAGACCCAGTACTTC. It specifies CASGLPGAETQYF.

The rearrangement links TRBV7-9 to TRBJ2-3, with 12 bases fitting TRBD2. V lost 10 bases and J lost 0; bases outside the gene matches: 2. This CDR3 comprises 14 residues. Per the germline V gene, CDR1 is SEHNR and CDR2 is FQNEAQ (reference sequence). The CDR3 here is CATLAGGSTDTQYF. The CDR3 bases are TGTGCCACACTAGCGGGAGGAAGCACAGATACGCAGTATTTT.

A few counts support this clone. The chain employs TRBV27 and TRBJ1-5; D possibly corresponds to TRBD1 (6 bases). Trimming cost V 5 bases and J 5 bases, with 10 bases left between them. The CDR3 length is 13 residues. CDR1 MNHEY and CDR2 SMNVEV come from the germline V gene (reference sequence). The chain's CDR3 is CASSQRGDQPQHF. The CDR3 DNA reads TGTGCCAGCAGTCAGAGGGGGGATCAGCCCCAGCATTTT.

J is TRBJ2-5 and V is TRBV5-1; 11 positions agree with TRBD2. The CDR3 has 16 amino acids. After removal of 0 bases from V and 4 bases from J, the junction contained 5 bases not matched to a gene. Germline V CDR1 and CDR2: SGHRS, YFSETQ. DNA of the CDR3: TGCGCCAGCAGCTTGGGAGGTACTAGCGGGGGAGAGACCCAGTACTTC. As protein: CASSLGGTSGGETQYF. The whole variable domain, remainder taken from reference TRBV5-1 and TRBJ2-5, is KAGVTQTPRYLIKTRGQQVTLSCSPISGHRSVSWYQQTPGQGLQFLFEYFSETQRNKGNFPGRFSGRQFSNSRSEMNVSTLELGDSALYLCASSLGGTSGGETQYFGPGTRLLVL.

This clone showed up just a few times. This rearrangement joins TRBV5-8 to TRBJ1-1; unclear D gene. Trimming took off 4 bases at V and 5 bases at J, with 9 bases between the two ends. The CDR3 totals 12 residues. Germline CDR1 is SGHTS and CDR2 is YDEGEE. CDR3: CASSPWQTEAFF. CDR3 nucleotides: TGTGCCAGCAGCCCCTGGCAGACTGAAGCTTTCTTT.

CDR3 residues: CASRIADRADYEQYF. The CDR3 DNA follows: TGTGCCAGCAGGATAGCGGACAGGGCTGACTACGAGCAGTACTTC. The J gene is TRBJ2-7, the V gene TRBV6-1; 8 positions match TRBD1. The CDR3 spans 15 residues. CDR1 is MNHNS, CDR2 SASEGT, per germline. Trimming removed 6 bases from V and 3 bases from J; junction bases left unmatched: 10.

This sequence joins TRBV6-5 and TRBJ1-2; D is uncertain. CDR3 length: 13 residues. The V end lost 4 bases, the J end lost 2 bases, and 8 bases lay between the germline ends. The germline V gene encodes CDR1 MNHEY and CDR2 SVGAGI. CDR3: CASSSTSNYGYTF. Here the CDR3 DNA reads TGTGCCAGCAGTTCGACCTCGAACTATGGCTACACCTTC.

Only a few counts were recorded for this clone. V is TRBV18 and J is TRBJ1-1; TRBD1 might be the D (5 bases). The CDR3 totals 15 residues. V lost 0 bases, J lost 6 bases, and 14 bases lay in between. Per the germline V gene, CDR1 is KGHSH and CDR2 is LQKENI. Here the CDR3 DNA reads TGTGCCAGCTCACCACCAAATCCCCGGGGGGCTGAAGCTTTCTTT. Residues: CASSPPNPRGAEAFF.

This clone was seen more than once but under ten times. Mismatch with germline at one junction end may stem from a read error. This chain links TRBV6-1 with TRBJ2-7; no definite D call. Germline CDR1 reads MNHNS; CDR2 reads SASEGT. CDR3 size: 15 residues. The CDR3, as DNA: TGTGCCAGCAGCGAAGATGTCGCCAGCTCCTACGAGCAGTACTTC. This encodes CASSEDVASSYEQYF.

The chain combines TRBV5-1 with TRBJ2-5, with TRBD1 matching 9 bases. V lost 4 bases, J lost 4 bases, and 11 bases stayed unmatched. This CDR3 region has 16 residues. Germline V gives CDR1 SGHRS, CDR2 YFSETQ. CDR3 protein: CASSTGGTGPRETQYF. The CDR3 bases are TGCGCCAGCAGCACGGGTGGGACAGGGCCCCGAGAGACCCAGTACTTC. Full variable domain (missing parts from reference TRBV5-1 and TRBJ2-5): KAGVTQTPRYLIKTRGQQVTLSCSPISGHRSVSWYQQTPGQGLQFLFEYFSETQRNKGNFPGRFSGRQFSNSRSEMNVSTLELGDSALYLCASSTGGTGPRETQYFGPGTRLLVL.

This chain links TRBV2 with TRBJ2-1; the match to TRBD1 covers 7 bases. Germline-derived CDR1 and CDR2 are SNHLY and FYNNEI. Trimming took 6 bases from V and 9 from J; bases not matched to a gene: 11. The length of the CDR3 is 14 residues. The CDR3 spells CASRARQGRSEQFF. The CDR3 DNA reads TGTGCCAGCAGAGCTCGACAGGGACGTAGTGAGCAGTTCTTC.

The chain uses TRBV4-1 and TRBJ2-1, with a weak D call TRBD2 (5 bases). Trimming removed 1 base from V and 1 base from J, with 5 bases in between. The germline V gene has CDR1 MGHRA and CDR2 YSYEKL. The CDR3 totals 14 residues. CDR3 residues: CASSQGTSYNEQFF. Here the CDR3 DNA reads TGCGCCAGCAGCCAAGGGACTTCCTACAATGAGCAGTTCTTC.

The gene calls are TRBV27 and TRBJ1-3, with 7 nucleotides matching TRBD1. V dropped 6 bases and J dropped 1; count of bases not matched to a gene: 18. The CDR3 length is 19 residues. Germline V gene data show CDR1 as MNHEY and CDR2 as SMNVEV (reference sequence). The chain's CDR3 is CASRLPRDSKYTSGNTIYF. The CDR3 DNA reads TGTGCCAGCAGACTCCCCCGGGACAGCAAGTATACTTCTGGAAACACCATATATTTT.

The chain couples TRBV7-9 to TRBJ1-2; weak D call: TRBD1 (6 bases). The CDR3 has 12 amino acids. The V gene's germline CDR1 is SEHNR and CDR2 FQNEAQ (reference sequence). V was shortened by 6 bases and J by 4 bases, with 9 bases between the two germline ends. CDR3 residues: CASSRDIYGYTF. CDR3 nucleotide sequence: TGTGCCAGCAGTCGGGACATCTATGGCTACACCTTC.

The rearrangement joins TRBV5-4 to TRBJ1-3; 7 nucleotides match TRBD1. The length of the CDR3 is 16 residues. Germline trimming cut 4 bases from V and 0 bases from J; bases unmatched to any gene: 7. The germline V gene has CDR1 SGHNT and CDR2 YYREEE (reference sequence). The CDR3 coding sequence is TGTGCCAGCAGCCTAACGGGACAGAGCTCTGGAAACACCATATATTTT. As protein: CASSLTGQSSGNTIYF.

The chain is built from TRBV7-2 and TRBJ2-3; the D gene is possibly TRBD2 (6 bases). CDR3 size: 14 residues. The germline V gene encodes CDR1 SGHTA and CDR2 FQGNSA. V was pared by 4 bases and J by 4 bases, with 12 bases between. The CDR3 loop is CASSSSGLSDTQYF. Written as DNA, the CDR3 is TGTGCCAGCAGCTCCTCGGGACTTTCAGATACGCAGTATTTT.

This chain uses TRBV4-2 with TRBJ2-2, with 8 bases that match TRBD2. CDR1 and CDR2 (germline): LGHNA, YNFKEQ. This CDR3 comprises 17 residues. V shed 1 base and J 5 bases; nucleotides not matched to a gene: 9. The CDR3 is CASSQGVRGGRTGELFF. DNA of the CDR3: TGTGCCAGCAGCCAAGGCGTACGGGGGGGCCGGACCGGGGAGCTGTTTTTT.

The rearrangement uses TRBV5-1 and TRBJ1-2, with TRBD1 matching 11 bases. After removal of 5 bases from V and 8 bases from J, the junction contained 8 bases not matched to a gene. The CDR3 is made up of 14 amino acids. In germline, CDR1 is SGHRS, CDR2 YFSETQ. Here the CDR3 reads CASRVGQGAYGYTF. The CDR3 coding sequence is TGCGCCAGCAGGGTCGGACAGGGGGCGTACGGCTACACCTTC.

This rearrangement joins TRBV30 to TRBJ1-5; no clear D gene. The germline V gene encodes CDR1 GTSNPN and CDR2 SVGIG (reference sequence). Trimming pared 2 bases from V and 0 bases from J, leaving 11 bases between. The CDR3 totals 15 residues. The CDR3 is CAWSTHKGSNQPQHF. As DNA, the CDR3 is TGTGCCTGGAGTACCCACAAGGGTAGCAATCAGCCCCAGCATTTT.

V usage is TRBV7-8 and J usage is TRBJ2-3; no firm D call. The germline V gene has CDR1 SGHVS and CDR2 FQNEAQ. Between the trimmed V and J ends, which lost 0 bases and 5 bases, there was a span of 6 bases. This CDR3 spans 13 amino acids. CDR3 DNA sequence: TGTGCCAGCAGCTTAGCGCATGGAGATACGCAGTATTTT. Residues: CASSLAHGDTQYF.

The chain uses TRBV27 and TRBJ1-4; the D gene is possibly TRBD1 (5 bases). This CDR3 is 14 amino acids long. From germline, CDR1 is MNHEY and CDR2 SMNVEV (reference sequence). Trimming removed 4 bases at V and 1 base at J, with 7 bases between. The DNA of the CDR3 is TGTGCCAGCAGTTCTGACAGAACTAATGAAAAACTGTTTTTT. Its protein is CASSSDRTNEKLFF.

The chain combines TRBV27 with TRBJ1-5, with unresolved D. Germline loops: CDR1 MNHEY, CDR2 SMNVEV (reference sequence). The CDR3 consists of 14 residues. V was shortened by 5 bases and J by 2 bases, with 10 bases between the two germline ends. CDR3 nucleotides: TGTGCCAGCAGTCCTAGGAGTGGCAATCAGCCCCAGCATTTT. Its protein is CASSPRSGNQPQHF.

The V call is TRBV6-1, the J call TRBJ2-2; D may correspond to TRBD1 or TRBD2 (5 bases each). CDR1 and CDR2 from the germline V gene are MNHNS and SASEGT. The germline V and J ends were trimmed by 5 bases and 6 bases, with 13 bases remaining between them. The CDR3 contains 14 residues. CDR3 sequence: CASSIRRGSGELFF. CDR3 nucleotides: TGTGCCAGCAGTATCCGCCGGGGCTCCGGGGAGCTGTTTTTT.